Listed here are 14 T cell receptor beta chains from one sample, sequenced in a study of monozygotic twins with inflammatory bowel disease. TCRdb re-called the 5' RACE reads; every CDR3 protein appears as one record, without DNA. The sample data list about 150,000 distinct CDR3 sequences. The sequenced material came from blood. The source is a human donor with ulcerative colitis or Crohn's disease, or a healthy co-twin of an affected twin (not recorded which).

The J gene is TRBJ2-1, the V gene TRBV24-1; TCRdb names TRBD1, which stays unverified in the absence of DNA. The CDR3 sequence is 15 residues long. The germline V gene encodes CDR1 KGHDR and CDR2 SFDVKD. CDR3 protein: CATSDSGGLGDEQFF.

V and J are TRBV5-1 and TRBJ2-7; TCRdb selects TRBD2, and the lack of DNA leaves this call unchecked. Germline V gene data show CDR1 as SGHRS and CDR2 as YFSETQ. The CDR3 runs 15 residues. This CDR3 reads CASSFGLGSSYEQYF.

V is TRBV5-1 and J is TRBJ1-5; TCRdb's D gene call, TRBD1, goes unchecked for lack of DNA. From germline, CDR1 is SGHRS and CDR2 YFSETQ. There are 15 residues in the CDR3. The CDR3 here is CASKPRTGGDQPQHF.

V gene TRBV7-9 combines with J gene TRBJ2-7; TCRdb's D call, TRBD1, is unchecked because there is no DNA. The germline gives CDR1 SEHNR, CDR2 FQNEAQ (reference sequence). The CDR3 runs to 14 residues. CDR3 loop: CASSLGTGFYEQYF.

The rearrangement uses TRBV10-3 and TRBJ2-1; TCRdb names TRBD1, which stays unverified in the absence of DNA. This CDR3 has 14 amino acids. CDR1 ENHRY and CDR2 SYGVKD come from the germline V gene. The CDR3 reads CAISSGGGFNEQFF.

V and J are TRBV29-1 and TRBJ2-1; the D gene TCRdb calls, TRBD2, cannot be checked with no DNA. The CDR3 sequence is 14 residues long. The germline V gene has CDR1 SQVTM and CDR2 ANQGSEA. The CDR3 here is CSVESGSGVNEQFF.

The chain joins TRBV6-1 to TRBJ1-5; TCRdb lists TRBD1, though no DNA is available to test this call. From germline, CDR1 is MNHNS and CDR2 SASEGT. The CDR3 runs to 15 residues. The chain's CDR3 is CASSVGGRGNQPQHF.

The chain carries TRBV19 and TRBJ1-1. This CDR3 comprises 14 residues. Germline V lookup: CDR1 LNHDA, CDR2 SQIVND (reference sequence). The CDR3 reads CASSGDPLSTEAFF.

V usage is TRBV11-2 and J usage is TRBJ2-1; TCRdb names TRBD1, which stays unverified in the absence of DNA. Germline CDR1 SGHAT, CDR2 FQNNGV. The CDR3 runs 20 residues. The CDR3 loop reads CASSGRDRGRWGGTYNEQFF.

The J gene is TRBJ1-2, the V gene TRBV12-3 or TRBV12-4. This CDR3 is built from 14 residues. CDR3 amino acids: CASSFVSTNYGYTF.

This chain joins TRBV20-1 and TRBJ2-1. Germline-derived CDR1 and CDR2 are DFQATT and SNEGSKA (reference sequence). The CDR3 length is 12 residues. This CDR3 is CSARELANEQFF.

The chain employs TRBV6-6 and TRBJ1-4. The CDR3 extends over 13 amino acids. Germline CDR1 MNHNY, CDR2 SVGAGI (reference sequence). CDR3 amino acids: CASRTRTNEKLFF.

The genes are TRBV5-1 and TRBJ2-7. This CDR3 is built from 14 residues. Germline CDR1 reads SGHRS; CDR2 reads YFSETQ. CDR3 protein: CASTLTSSSYEQYF.

The rearrangement joins TRBV11-1 to TRBJ2-2. This CDR3 region has 14 residues. Germline V gene sequence: CDR1 SGHAT, CDR2 FQDESV (reference sequence). CDR3 residues: CASSSYKVAGELFF.